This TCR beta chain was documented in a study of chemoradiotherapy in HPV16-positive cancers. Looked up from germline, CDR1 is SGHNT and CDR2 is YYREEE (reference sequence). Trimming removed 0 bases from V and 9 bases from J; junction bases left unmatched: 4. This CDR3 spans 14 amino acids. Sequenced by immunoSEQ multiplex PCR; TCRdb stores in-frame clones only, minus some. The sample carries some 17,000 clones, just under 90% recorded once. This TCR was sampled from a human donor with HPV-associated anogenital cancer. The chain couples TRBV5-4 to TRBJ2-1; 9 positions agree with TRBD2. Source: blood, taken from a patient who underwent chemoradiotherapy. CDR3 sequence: CASSLAGLASEQFF. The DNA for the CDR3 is TGTGCCAGCAGCTTGGCCGGACTAGCGAGTGAGCAGTTCTTC.